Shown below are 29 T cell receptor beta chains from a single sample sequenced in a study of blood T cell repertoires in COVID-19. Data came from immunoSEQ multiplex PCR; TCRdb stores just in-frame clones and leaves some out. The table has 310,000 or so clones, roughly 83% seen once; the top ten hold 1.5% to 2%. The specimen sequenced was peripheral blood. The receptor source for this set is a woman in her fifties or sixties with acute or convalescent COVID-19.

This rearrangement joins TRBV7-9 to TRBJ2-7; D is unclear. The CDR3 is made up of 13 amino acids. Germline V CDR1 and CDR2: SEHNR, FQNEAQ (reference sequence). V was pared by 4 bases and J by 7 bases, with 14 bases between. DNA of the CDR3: TGTGCCAGCAGCTCCCGACTCACCCAGGAGCAGTACTTC. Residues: CASSSRLTQEQYF.

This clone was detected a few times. The CDR3 DNA reads TGTGCCAGTCCGGGAATCGAGACCAGGTACTCCTACAATGAGCAGTTCTTC. Residues: CASPGIETRYSYNEQFF. This rearrangement joins TRBV5-4 to TRBJ2-1, with D perhaps matching TRBD2 (5 bases). Germline V gene sequence: CDR1 SGHNT, CDR2 YYREEE (reference sequence). V shed 8 bases and J shed 0 bases, with 21 bases lying between them. The CDR3 consists of 17 residues.

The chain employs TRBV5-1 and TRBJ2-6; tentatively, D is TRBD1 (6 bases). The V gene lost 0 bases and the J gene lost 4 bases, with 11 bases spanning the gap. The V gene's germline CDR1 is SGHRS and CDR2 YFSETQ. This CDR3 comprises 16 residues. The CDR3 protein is CASSLVAGVGANVLTF. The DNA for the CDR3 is TGCGCCAGCAGCTTGGTTGCAGGGGTAGGGGCCAACGTCCTGACTTTC.

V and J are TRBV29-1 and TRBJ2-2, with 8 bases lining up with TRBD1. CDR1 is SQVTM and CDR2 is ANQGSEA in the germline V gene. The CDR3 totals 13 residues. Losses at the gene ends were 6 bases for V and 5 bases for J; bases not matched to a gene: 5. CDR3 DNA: TGCAGCGTCCAGACAGGGGTAACCGGGGAGCTGTTTTTT. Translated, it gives CSVQTGVTGELFF.

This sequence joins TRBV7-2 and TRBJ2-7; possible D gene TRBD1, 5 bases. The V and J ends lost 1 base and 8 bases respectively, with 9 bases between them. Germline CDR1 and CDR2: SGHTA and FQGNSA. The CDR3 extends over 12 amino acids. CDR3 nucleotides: TGTGCCAGCAGCTTAGGGGGCCCACAGCAGTACTTC. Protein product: CASSLGGPQQYF.

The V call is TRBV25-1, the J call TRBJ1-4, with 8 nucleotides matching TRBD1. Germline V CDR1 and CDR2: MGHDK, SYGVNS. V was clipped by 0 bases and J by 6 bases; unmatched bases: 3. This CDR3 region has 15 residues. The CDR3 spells CASSEYSGGDEKLFF. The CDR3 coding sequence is TGTGCCAGCAGTGAATATTCAGGGGGCGATGAAAAACTGTTTTTT.

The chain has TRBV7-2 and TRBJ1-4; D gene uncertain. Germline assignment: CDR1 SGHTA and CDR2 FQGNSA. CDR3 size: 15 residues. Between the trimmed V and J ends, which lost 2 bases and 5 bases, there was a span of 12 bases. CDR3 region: CASSLSRTVNEKLFF. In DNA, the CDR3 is TGTGCCAGCAGCTTATCAAGGACTGTAAATGAAAAACTGTTTTTT.

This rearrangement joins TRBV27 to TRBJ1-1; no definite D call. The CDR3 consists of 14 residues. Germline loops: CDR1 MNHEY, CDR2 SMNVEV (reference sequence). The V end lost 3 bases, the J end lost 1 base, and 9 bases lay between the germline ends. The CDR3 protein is CASSFWSGNTEAFF. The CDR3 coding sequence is TGTGCCAGCAGTTTTTGGTCAGGGAACACTGAAGCTTTCTTT.

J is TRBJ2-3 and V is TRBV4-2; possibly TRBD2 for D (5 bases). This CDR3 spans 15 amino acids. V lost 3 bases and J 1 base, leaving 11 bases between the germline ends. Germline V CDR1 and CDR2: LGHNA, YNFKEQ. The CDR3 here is CASSHFSAGTDTQYF. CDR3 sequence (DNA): TGTGCCAGCAGCCACTTTAGCGCGGGCACAGATACGCAGTATTTT.

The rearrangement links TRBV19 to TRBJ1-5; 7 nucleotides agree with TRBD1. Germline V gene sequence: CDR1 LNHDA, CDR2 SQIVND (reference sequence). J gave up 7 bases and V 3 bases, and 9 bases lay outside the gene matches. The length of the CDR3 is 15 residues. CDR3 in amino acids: CASSIIRGPTQPQHF. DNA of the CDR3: TGTGCCAGTAGTATCATTAGGGGGCCGACCCAGCCCCAGCATTTT.

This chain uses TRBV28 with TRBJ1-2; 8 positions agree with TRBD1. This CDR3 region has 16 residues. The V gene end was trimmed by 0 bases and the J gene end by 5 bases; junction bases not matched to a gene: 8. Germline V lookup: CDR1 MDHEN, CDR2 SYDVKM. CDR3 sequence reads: CASSLWRTGSRYGYTF. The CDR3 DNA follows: TGTGCCAGCAGTTTATGGCGGACAGGGTCTCGGTATGGCTACACCTTC.

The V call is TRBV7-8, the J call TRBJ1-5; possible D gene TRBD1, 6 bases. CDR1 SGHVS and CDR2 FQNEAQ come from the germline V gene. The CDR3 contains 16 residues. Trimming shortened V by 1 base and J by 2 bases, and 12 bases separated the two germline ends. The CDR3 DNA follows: TGTGCCAGCAGCTTAGGGGGGGGCTTGGGCAATCAGCCCCAGCATTTT. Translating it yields CASSLGGGLGNQPQHF. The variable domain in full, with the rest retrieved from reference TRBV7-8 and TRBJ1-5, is GAGVSQSPRYKVAKRGQDVALRCDPISGHVSLFWYQQALGQGPEFLTYFQNEAQLDKSGLPSDRFFAERPEGSVSTLKIQRTQQEDSAVYLCASSLGGGLGNQPQHFGDGTRLSIL.

CDR3 in DNA: TGTGCCAGCTCACCACCTTCCAAGAACACTGAAGCTTTCTTT. This gives the protein CASSPPSKNTEAFF. V gene TRBV18 combines with J gene TRBJ1-1, with no clear D. Germline loops: CDR1 KGHSH, CDR2 LQKENI. V lost 0 bases, J lost 1 base, and 6 bases lay in between. The CDR3 is made up of 14 amino acids.

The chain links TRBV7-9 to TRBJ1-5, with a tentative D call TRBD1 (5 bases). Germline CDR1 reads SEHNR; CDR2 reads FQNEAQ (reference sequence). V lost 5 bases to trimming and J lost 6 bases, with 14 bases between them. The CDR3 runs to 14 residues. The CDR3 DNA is TGTGCCAGCAGCATTCAGGGTACGGGTCAGCCCCAGCATTTT. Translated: CASSIQGTGQPQHF.

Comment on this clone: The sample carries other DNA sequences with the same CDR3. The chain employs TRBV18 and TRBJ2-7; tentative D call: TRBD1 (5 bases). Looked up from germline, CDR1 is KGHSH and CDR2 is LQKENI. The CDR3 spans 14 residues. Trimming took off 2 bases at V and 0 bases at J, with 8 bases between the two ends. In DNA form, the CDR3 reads TGTGCCAGCTCACCAGGGGCTACCTCCTACGAGCAGTACTTC. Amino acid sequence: CASSPGATSYEQYF.

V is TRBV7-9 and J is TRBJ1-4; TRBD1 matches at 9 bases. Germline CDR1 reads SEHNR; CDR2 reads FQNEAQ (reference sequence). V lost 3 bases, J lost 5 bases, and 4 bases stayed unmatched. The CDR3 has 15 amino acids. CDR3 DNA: TGTGCCAGCAGCTTTGGGACAGGGCAGAATGAAAAACTGTTTTTT. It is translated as CASSFGTGQNEKLFF.

The CDR3 nucleotides are TGTGCCAGCAGTTACCGCCGGGACAGGGACTACAATGAGCAGTTCTTC. This translates into CASSYRRDRDYNEQFF. V is TRBV6-5 and J is TRBJ2-1, with 9 positions matching TRBD1. V shed 2 bases, J shed 3 bases, and the junction held 5 bases outside the gene matches. The length of the CDR3 is 16 residues. CDR1 and CDR2 (germline): MNHEY, SVGAGI.

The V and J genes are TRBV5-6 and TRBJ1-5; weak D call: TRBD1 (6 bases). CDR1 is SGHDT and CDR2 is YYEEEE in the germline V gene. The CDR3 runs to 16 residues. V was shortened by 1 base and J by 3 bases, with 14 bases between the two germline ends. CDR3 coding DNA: TGTGCCAGCAGCTTGAACGGACAGCTGCACAATCAGCCCCAGCATTTT. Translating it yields CASSLNGQLHNQPQHF.

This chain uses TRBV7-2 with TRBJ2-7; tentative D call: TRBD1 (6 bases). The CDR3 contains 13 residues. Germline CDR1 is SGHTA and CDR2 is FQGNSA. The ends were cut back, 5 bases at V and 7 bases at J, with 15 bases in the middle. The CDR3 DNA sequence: TGTGCCAGCAGCCCGGGACACCTCTGGGAGCAGTACTTC. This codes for CASSPGHLWEQYF.

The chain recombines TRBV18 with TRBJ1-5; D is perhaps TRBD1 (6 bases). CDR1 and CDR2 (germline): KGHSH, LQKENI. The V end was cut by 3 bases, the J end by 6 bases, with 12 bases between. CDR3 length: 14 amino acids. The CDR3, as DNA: TGTGCCAGCTCACCGAACAGGGACGGTCAGCCCCAGCATTTT. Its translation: CASSPNRDGQPQHF.

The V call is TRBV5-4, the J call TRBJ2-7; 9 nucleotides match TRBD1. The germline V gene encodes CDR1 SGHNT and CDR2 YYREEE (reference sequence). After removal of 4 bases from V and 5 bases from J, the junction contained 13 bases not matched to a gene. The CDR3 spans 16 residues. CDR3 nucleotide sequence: TGTGCCAGCAGCCCAACGCTCCGGGACAGGGACCACGAGCAGTACTTC. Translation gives CASSPTLRDRDHEQYF.

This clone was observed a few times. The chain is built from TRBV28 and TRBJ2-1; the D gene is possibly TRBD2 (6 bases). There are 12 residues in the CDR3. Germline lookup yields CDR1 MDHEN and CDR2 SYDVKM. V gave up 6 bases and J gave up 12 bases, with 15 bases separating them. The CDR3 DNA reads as TGTGCCAGCAGACCTACGGCCGGGGGGCAGTTCTTC. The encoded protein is CASRPTAGGQFF.

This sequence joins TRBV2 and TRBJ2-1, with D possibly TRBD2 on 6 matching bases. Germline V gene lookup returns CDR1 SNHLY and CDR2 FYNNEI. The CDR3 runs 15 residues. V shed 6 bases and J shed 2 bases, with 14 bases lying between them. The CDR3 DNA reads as TGTGCCAGCAGAGGACGGGAGATCCCCTACAATGAGCAGTTCTTC. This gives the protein CASRGREIPYNEQFF.

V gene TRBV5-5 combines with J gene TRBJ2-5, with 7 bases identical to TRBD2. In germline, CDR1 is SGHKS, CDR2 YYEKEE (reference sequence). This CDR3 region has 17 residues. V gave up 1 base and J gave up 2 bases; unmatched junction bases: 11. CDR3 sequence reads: CASSLNPAGSPQETQYF. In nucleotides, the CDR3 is TGTGCCAGCAGCTTGAATCCAGCGGGATCACCTCAAGAGACCCAGTACTTC.

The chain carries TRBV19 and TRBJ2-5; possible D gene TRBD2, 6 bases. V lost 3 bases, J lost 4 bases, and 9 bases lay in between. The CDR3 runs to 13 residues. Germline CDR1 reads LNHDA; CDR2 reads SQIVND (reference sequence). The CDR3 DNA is TGTGCCAGTAGTATTGGTAGCGGAGAGACCCAGTACTTC. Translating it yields CASSIGSGETQYF.

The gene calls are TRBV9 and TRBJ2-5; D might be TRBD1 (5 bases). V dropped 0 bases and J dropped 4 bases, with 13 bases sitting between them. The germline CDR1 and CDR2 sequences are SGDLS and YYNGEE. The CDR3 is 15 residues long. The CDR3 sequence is CASSVGWQGRETQYF. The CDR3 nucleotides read TGTGCCAGCAGCGTAGGGTGGCAGGGAAGAGAGACCCAGTACTTC.

The DNA of the CDR3 is TGTGCCAGCTCACCAATCTCGCGAACAGATACGCAGTATTTT. Its protein is CASSPISRTDTQYF. This chain connects TRBV18 to TRBJ2-3; no clear D gene. CDR1 and CDR2 from the germline V gene are KGHSH and LQKENI. This CDR3 is built from 14 residues. Trimming pared 2 bases from V and 3 bases from J, leaving 9 bases between.

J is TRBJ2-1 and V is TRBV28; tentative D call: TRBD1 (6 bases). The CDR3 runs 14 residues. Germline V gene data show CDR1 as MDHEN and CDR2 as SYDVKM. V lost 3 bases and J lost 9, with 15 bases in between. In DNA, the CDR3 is TGTGCCAGCAGTTTGGAATCAGGGGTTGCTGAGCAGTTCTTC. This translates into CASSLESGVAEQFF. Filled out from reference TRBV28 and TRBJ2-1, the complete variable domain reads DVKVTQSSRYLVKRTGEKVFLECVQDMDHENMFWYRQDPGLGLRLIYFSYDVKMKEKGDIPEGYSVSREKKERFSLILESASTNQTSMYLCASSLESGVAEQFFGPGTRLTVL.

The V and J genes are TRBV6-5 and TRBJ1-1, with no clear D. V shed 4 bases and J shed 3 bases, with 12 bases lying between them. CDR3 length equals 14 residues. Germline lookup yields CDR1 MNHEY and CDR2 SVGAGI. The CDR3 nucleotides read TGTGCCAGCAGTTTAGGCGGGCCGGACACTGAAGCTTTCTTT. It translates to CASSLGGPDTEAFF.